This TCR beta chain was identified during a study of blood T cell repertoires in COVID-19. Assay used: immunoSEQ multiplex PCR; TCRdb lists only in-frame clones, some missing. The sample contains more than 95,000 clones, roughly 82% of which appear only once. The CDR3 has 15 residues. V gave up 0 bases and J gave up 8 bases, with 14 bases separating them. Germline V lookup: CDR1 SGHDT, CDR2 YYEEEE. Sequenced material: peripheral blood. The sequence came from a man aged 60-69 years with acute or convalescent COVID-19. The chain joins TRBV5-6 to TRBJ1-4; D is unresolved. The CDR3 nucleotides read TGTGCCAGCAGCTTGGCCAATTCCGGGTTCGAAAAACTGTTTTTT. Translation: CASSLANSGFEKLFF.